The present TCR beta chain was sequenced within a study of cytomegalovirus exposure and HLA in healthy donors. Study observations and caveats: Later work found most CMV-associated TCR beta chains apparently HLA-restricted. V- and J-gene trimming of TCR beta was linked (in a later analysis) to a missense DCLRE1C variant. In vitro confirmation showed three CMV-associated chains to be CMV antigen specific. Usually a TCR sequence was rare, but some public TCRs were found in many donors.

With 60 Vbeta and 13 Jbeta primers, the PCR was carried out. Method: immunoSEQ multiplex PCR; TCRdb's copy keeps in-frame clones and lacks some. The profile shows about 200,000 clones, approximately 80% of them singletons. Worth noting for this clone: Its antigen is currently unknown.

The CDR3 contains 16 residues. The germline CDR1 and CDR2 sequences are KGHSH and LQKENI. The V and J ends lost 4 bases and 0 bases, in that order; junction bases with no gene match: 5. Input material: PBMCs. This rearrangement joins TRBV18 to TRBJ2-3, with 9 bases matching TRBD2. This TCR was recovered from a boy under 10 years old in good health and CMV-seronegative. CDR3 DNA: TGTGCCAGCTCACTCCAGCGGGGGGCCAGCACAGATACGCAGTATTTT. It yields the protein CASSLQRGASTDTQYF.